The next 9 T cell receptor beta chains were all read from a single sample in a study of post-analysis software for immune sequencing data. Study results and limitations: Patients carried four or five TRBV segments more frequently than controls did, and TRBV5-6, TRBV5-1 and TRBV20-1 were among them.

Incorporated into the TCR beta cDNA libraries were unique molecular identifiers, which served to reduce PCR and sequencing biases. In TCRdb, the PCR reads were re-called with MiXCR into one record per CDR3 protein. The sample contains about 680,000 distinct CDR3 sequences, around 64% of which appear only once. Which antigens these TCRs recognize remains unknown. The sample consisted of blood. The receptors here all came from a girl aged 2 to 10 with multiple sclerosis.

This clonotype was counted between two and nine times. The gene calls are TRBV5-1 and TRBJ2-3; D is tentatively TRBD1 or TRBD2 (5 bases each). Germline V lookup: CDR1 SGHRS, CDR2 YFSETQ. The CDR3 loop spans 15 amino acids. Trimming pared 2 bases from V and 2 bases from J, leaving 12 bases between. The CDR3 nucleotides read TGCGCCAGCAGCTTACAGGACTCATTCACAGATACGCAGTATTTT. Amino acid sequence: CASSLQDSFTDTQYF.

The J gene is TRBJ1-1, the V gene TRBV28, with D uncertain. V lost 2 bases and J lost 0, with 10 bases in between. The CDR3 consists of 15 residues. Germline values: CDR1 MDHEN, CDR2 SYDVKM. Here the CDR3 reads CASSLDLQVNTEAFF. The DNA for the CDR3 is TGTGCCAGCAGTTTAGACCTCCAAGTGAACACTGAAGCTTTCTTT.

The J gene is TRBJ2-7, the V gene TRBV7-3, with 7 bases identical to TRBD2. The CDR3 runs to 15 residues. Germline trimming cut 0 bases from V and 2 bases from J; bases unmatched to any gene: 4. In germline, CDR1 is SGHTA, CDR2 FQGTGA. The chain's CDR3 is CASSLTGRGTYEQYF. CDR3 in DNA: TGTGCCAGCAGCTTAACGGGGCGGGGGACCTACGAGCAGTACTTC.

This clonotype was recorded only once. The chain recombines TRBV2 with TRBJ2-1; tentative D call: TRBD1 (5 bases). The CDR3 is 16 amino acids. V lost 1 base and J 5 bases, leaving 15 bases between the germline ends. Germline loops: CDR1 SNHLY, CDR2 FYNNEI. The CDR3 DNA is TGTGCCAGCAGTGAAGTGGGGTCAGGGCATGACAATGAGCAGTTCTTC. It translates to CASSEVGSGHDNEQFF.

V is TRBV7-3 and J is TRBJ1-6; D is possibly TRBD1 (5 bases). V lost 1 base to trimming and J lost 7 bases, with 11 bases between them. In germline, CDR1 is SGHTA, CDR2 FQGTGA. This CDR3 has 15 residues. Here the CDR3 DNA reads TGTGCCAGCAGCTTAATACCGGGGGGGAATTCACCCCTCCACTTT. Translated: CASSLIPGGNSPLHF.

The chain carries TRBV7-9 and TRBJ1-2; 12 nucleotides align to TRBD1. CDR1 SEHNR and CDR2 FQNEAQ come from the germline V gene (reference sequence). The CDR3 totals 15 residues. The junction had 8 bases not matched to a gene; V was cut back by 8 bases and J by 4 bases. Here the CDR3 DNA reads TGTGCCAGCGCGGAGGGACAGGGGGCTCTCTATGGCTACACCTTC. It codes for CASAEGQGALYGYTF.

This clonotype was recorded a few times. This sequence joins TRBV10-3 and TRBJ2-5; no reliable D call. V was cut by 2 bases and J by 5 bases, with 9 bases left in between. Per the germline V gene, CDR1 is ENHRY and CDR2 is SYGVKD. The length of the CDR3 is 13 residues. DNA for the CDR3: TGTGCCATCAGTGAGCCGCCTCGGGAGACCCAGTACTTC. Its protein product is CAISEPPRETQYF.

The rearrangement links TRBV29-1 to TRBJ2-7, with D possibly matching TRBD2 (5 bases). Germline V gene sequence: CDR1 SQVTM, CDR2 ANQGSEA. This CDR3 is built from 12 residues. The germline V and J ends were trimmed by 4 bases and 3 bases, with 10 bases remaining between them. The chain's CDR3 is CSVADGNYEQYF. The DNA of the CDR3 is TGCAGCGTTGCCGACGGGAACTACGAGCAGTACTTC.

The V and J genes are TRBV18 and TRBJ1-2; a weak D match, TRBD1 (6 bases). The V gene's germline CDR1 is KGHSH and CDR2 LQKENI. Trimming pared 2 bases from V and 9 bases from J, leaving 16 bases between. The CDR3 covers 14 residues. The CDR3 spells CASSPNTRGDSYTF. The CDR3 region has the DNA TGTGCCAGCTCACCAAATACGAGGGGGGACAGCTACACCTTC.